This T cell receptor (beta chain) was captured in a study of shared clonotypes between healthy human individuals. Selected positively for CCR7 and CD45RO-negative, naive CD8 cells excluded terminally differentiated effector memory CD45RA+ cells. It was at deep level that the assay was run. Per the original data handling: Owing to the provision of junction-only sequences devoid of quality scores by immunoSEQ, filtering differed. Libraries were prepared by immunoSEQ multiplex PCR; TCRdb keeps only in-frame clonotypes and omits some of them. That table supplies the V and J calls and clone size; D and trimming were determined from the DNA. The sample has about 2.2 million clones; around 93% are singletons. CDR1 is KGHSH and CDR2 is LQKENI in the germline V gene. CDR3 length: 15 amino acids. The V gene end was trimmed by 3 bases and the J gene end by 7 bases; junction bases not matched to a gene: 8.

The V call is TRBV18, the J call TRBJ2-7, with 11 bases fitting TRBD2. The sample taken for sequencing was naive CD8+ T cells from PBMCs. This receptor was identified in a man between 18 and 29 years old in good health. Some clones in this sample may be carry-over from other donors' samples. Here the CDR3 reads CASSPSSGRPEEQYF. Written as DNA, the CDR3 is TGTGCCAGCTCACCCTCTAGCGGGAGGCCCGAGGAGCAGTACTTC.